Below, 24 T cell receptor beta chains from the same sample are listed, as sequenced in a study of blood T cells in healthy people across ages. With a J-beta primer mix and a sample-barcoded 5' primer, a second PCR ran roughly 6 to 11 cycles. One entry per CDR3 protein results from TCRdb running MiXCR on the 5' RACE reads. The data hold about 1.1 million distinct CDR3 sequences, with 35% to 40% observed a single time. Sequenced input: blood. These receptors were obtained from a young man in good health.

The chain uses TRBV5-5 and TRBJ2-7; D is possibly TRBD1 (5 bases). The CDR3 sequence is 15 residues long. CDR1 is SGHKS, CDR2 YYEKEE, per germline (reference sequence). Trimming stripped 2 bases from V and 2 bases from J, with 14 bases between. CDR3 region: CASSLNVQGPYEQYF. The CDR3 bases are TGTGCCAGCAGCTTAAATGTGCAGGGTCCCTACGAGCAGTACTTC. The variable domain in full, completed from reference TRBV5-5 and TRBJ2-7, reads DAGVTQSPTHLIKTRGQQVTLRCSPISGHKSVSWYQQVLGQGPQFIFQYYEKEERGRGNFPDRFSARQFPNYSSELNVNALLLGDSALYLCASSLNVQGPYEQYFGPGTRLTVT.

This clonotype was counted between two and nine times. The chain combines TRBV2 with TRBJ2-7; D remains unclear. The end of the DNA is better explained by TRBJ2-5, so the J call may be wrong. Germline V gene sequence: CDR1 SNHLY, CDR2 FYNNEI. The CDR3 loop spans 11 amino acids. CDR3 loop: CASQELKTQYF. DNA for the CDR3: TGTGCCAGCCAGGAGCTAAAGACCCAGTACTTC.

This clonotype was detected a few times. V gene TRBV5-1 combines with J gene TRBJ2-7, with 12 bases lining up with TRBD2. Germline V gene data show CDR1 as SGHRS and CDR2 as YFSETQ. The CDR3 has 17 amino acids. J was trimmed by 1 base and V by 1 base; bases with no gene match: 6. This CDR3 reads CASSLTRTSGVSYEQYF. In DNA, the CDR3 is TGCGCCAGCAGCTTGACCCGGACTAGCGGGGTTTCCTACGAGCAGTACTTC.

This clonotype was counted between two and nine times. The gene calls are TRBV4-3 and TRBJ1-1, with TRBD1 identical over 8 bases. Trimming took 0 bases from V and 3 from J; bases not matched to a gene: 9. There are 17 residues in the CDR3. Germline values: CDR1 LGHNA, CDR2 YSLEER. The CDR3 sequence: CASSQDIGQGLDTEAFF. The CDR3 DNA follows: TGCGCCAGCAGCCAAGATATCGGACAGGGTTTGGACACTGAAGCTTTCTTT.

The V gene is TRBV30, the J gene TRBJ1-3; 7 bases are shared with TRBD1. CDR3 length: 14 residues. V dropped 1 base and J dropped 8; count of bases not matched to a gene: 8. Germline values: CDR1 GTSNPN, CDR2 SVGIG (reference sequence). CDR3 sequence (DNA): TGTGCCTGGAGTGAAGGGACAGCCGGGGACACCATATATTTT. As protein: CAWSEGTAGDTIYF.

The V gene is TRBV10-3, the J gene TRBJ1-2; no reliable D call. With 4 bases removed from V and 3 bases from J, the gap between germline ends came to 6 bases. Per germline, CDR1 ENHRY and CDR2 SYGVKD. This CDR3 spans 12 amino acids. CDR3 protein: CAISGPDYGYTF. The CDR3 DNA reads as TGTGCCATCAGTGGCCCGGACTATGGCTACACCTTC.

This clonotype was detected once. The genes are TRBV9 and TRBJ2-1, with D unresolved. CDR1 and CDR2 from the germline V gene are SGDLS and YYNGEE. V was trimmed by 0 bases and J by 8 bases, leaving 12 bases between them. The CDR3 has 14 amino acids. CDR3 protein: CASSVEPERHEQFF. Written as DNA, the CDR3 is TGTGCCAGCAGCGTAGAACCGGAGAGGCATGAGCAGTTCTTC.

This clonotype was seen ten or more times. The rearrangement joins TRBV5-1 to TRBJ2-5; 7 nucleotides line up with TRBD1. Germline CDR1 reads SGHRS; CDR2 reads YFSETQ. V lost 0 bases and J lost 11; bases outside the gene matches: 10. CDR3 length: 14 residues. CDR3 loop: CASSLAVTGLEQYF. The CDR3 DNA reads as TGCGCCAGCAGCTTGGCGGTGACAGGGCTTGAGCAGTACTTC. Looking up the rest from reference TRBV5-1 and TRBJ2-5 gives the full variable domain: KAGVTQTPRYLIKTRGQQVTLSCSPISGHRSVSWYQQTPGQGLQFLFEYFSETQRNKGNFPGRFSGRQFSNSRSEMNVSTLELGDSALYLCASSLAVTGLEQYFGPGTRLLVL.

The sample holds a few counts of this clonotype. V gene TRBV12-3 or TRBV12-4 combines with J gene TRBJ1-1, with D perhaps matching TRBD1 (6 bases). V was clipped by 9 bases and J by 4 bases, with 18 bases between them. CDR3 length: 14 amino acids. The CDR3, as DNA: TGTGCCAGTAACACCGGGGGGCCCGGCACTGAAGCTTTCTTT. Residues: CASNTGGPGTEAFF.

The genes are TRBV10-3 and TRBJ1-2; possibly TRBD1 for D (6 bases). The CDR3 spans 13 residues. V was pared by 4 bases and J by 8 bases, with 14 bases between. Germline loops: CDR1 ENHRY, CDR2 SYGVKD. The CDR3 is CAISAPDSRGYTF. In DNA form, the CDR3 reads TGTGCCATCAGTGCCCCGGACAGTCGGGGCTACACCTTC.

The genes are TRBV12-3 or TRBV12-4 and TRBJ1-5; D gene ambiguous. The CDR3 totals 17 residues. Trimming took off 1 base at V and 0 bases at J, with 13 bases between the two ends. The CDR3 DNA reads as TGTGCCAGCAGTTTAGGATCCACCTCCTTTAGCAATCAGCCCCAGCATTTT. This sequence encodes CASSLGSTSFSNQPQHF.

This clonotype was counted at least ten times. The genes are TRBV30 and TRBJ2-6; 13 nucleotides align to TRBD2. This CDR3 spans 20 amino acids. Looked up from germline, CDR1 is GTSNPN and CDR2 is SVGIG (reference sequence). The junction had 12 bases not matched to a gene; V was cut back by 4 bases and J by 0 bases. The CDR3 sequence is CAWNFFRTSGGSSGANVLTF. CDR3 nucleotide sequence: TGTGCCTGGAACTTCTTTCGGACTAGCGGGGGTAGCTCTGGGGCCAACGTCCTGACTTTC.

This clonotype was picked up a small number of times. The CDR3 DNA sequence: TGTGCCAGCAGCTGGGGGAGGACTAGCAATCAGCCCCAGCATTTT. It translates to CASSWGRTSNQPQHF. V is TRBV7-9 and J is TRBJ1-5, with a tentative D call TRBD1 (5 bases). V lost 4 bases and J lost 0, with 10 bases in between. Germline CDR1 and CDR2: SEHNR and FQNEAQ (reference sequence). The CDR3 extends over 15 amino acids.

The chain carries TRBV25-1 and TRBJ1-3, with 7 bases matching TRBD1. Germline V gene data show CDR1 as MGHDK and CDR2 as SYGVNS. V shed 4 bases, J shed 0 bases, and the junction held 9 bases outside the gene matches. CDR3 size: 17 residues. The CDR3 sequence: CASSGYRGHDSGNTIYF. The CDR3 DNA sequence: TGTGCCAGCAGTGGATATAGGGGGCATGACTCTGGAAACACCATATATTTT.

This chain joins TRBV28 and TRBJ1-1, with D perhaps TRBD1 (5 bases). The CDR3 totals 12 residues. V lost 5 bases to trimming and J lost 8 bases, with 12 bases between them. In germline, CDR1 is MDHEN, CDR2 SYDVKM. CDR3 sequence: CASSPSDSEAFF. The CDR3 bases are TGTGCCAGCAGTCCATCTGACAGCGAAGCTTTCTTT.

This clonotype was counted only a few times. The chain uses TRBV2 and TRBJ2-3; D may be TRBD1 or TRBD2 (5 bases each). V was pared by 4 bases and J by 5 bases, with 16 bases between. Germline CDR1 SNHLY, CDR2 FYNNEI. This CDR3 spans 15 amino acids. Here the CDR3 DNA reads TGTGCCAGCAGTGGGGACGAGGCTGGGCAAGATACGCAGTATTTT. Encoded protein: CASSGDEAGQDTQYF.

The rearrangement links TRBV15 to TRBJ1-1; D call uncertain. This CDR3 is 15 amino acids long. The ends were cut back, 4 bases at V and 3 bases at J, with 15 bases in the middle. Germline lookup yields CDR1 LNHNV and CDR2 YYDKDF (reference sequence). CDR3 coding DNA: TGTGCCACCAGCAATCGTACTCTGCGGGACACTGAAGCTTTCTTT. Residues: CATSNRTLRDTEAFF.

The rearrangement uses TRBV2 and TRBJ2-1; TRBD1 agrees at 9 bases. Trimming cost V 8 bases and J 8 bases; bases outside gene matches: 13. This CDR3 is built from 15 residues. The germline V gene encodes CDR1 SNHLY and CDR2 FYNNEI. As DNA, the CDR3 is TGTGCCAGCTGTTTCACTCCGACAGGGGGAGATGAGCAGTTCTTC. Protein product: CASCFTPTGGDEQFF.

This clonotype was picked up one time. The genes are TRBV15 and TRBJ2-7; maybe TRBD1 (5 bases). Between the trimmed V and J ends, which lost 4 bases and 3 bases, there was a span of 19 bases. CDR1 and CDR2 from the germline V gene are LNHNV and YYDKDF (reference sequence). This CDR3 spans 16 amino acids. The CDR3 DNA reads as TGTGCCACCAGCAAGGGCACCCAGGGAAATTTCTACGAGCAGTACTTC. Translated, it gives CATSKGTQGNFYEQYF.

This chain uses TRBV12-3 or TRBV12-4 with TRBJ2-1; D is unclear. V was trimmed by 5 bases and J by 9 bases, leaving 11 bases between them. The CDR3 has 12 amino acids. The CDR3 here is CASSPTVGEQFF. CDR3 DNA: TGTGCCAGCAGTCCTACGGTGGGTGAGCAGTTCTTC.

The chain has TRBV4-3 and TRBJ2-2; D gene unclear. The V end lost 1 base, the J end lost 2 bases, and 8 bases lay between the germline ends. CDR1 and CDR2 from the germline V gene are LGHNA and YSLEER. This CDR3 is 15 amino acids long. CDR3 amino acids: CASSQVKRNTGELFF. In DNA form, the CDR3 reads TGCGCCAGCAGCCAAGTCAAGCGAAACACCGGGGAGCTGTTTTTT.

The sample holds a few counts of this clonotype. The chain couples TRBV9 to TRBJ2-3; 8 bases line up with TRBD2. Losses at the gene ends were 2 bases for V and 2 bases for J; bases not matched to a gene: 7. The germline V gene has CDR1 SGDLS and CDR2 YYNGEE. The CDR3 is 16 residues long. The CDR3 loop is CASSVKERGPTDTQYF. The CDR3 DNA reads TGTGCCAGCAGCGTTAAGGAGCGGGGGCCCACAGATACGCAGTATTTT.

V and J are TRBV20-1 and TRBJ1-2; 8 bases are a match to TRBD1. The junction had 5 bases not matched to a gene; V was cut back by 0 bases and J by 2 bases. The CDR3 has 15 amino acids. Germline V lookup: CDR1 DFQATT, CDR2 SNEGSKA (reference sequence). DNA for the CDR3: TGCAGTGCTAGAGATCAGGCAGGGGGCAACTATGGCTACACCTTC. This sequence encodes CSARDQAGGNYGYTF.

The chain couples TRBV20-1 to TRBJ2-5, with 10 bases aligning to TRBD1. CDR3 length: 13 residues. The V segment lost 5 bases and the J segment 11 bases; nucleotides outside the gene matches: 11. The germline gives CDR1 DFQATT, CDR2 SNEGSKA (reference sequence). In DNA, the CDR3 is TGCAGTGCTTGGGGACAGGGGACGCAGGGGCAGTACTTC. Translating it yields CSAWGQGTQGQYF.